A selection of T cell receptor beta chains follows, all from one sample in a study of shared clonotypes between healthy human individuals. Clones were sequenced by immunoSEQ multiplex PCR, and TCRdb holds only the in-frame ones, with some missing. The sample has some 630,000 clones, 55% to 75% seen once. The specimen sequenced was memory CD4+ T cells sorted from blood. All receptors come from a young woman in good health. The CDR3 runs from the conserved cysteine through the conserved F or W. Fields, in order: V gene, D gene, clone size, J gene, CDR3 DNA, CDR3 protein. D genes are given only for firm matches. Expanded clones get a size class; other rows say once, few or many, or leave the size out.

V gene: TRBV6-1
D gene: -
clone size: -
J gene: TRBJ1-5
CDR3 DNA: TGTGCCAGCAGTGAATTCCCAGGGATTTCAGGGGTTCAGCCCCAGCATTTT
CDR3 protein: CASSEFPGISGVQPQHF

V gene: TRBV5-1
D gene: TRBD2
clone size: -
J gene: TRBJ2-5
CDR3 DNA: TGCGCCAGCAGCTTGAGACTAGCGGGCCAAGAGACCCAGTACTTC
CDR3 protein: CASSLRLAGQETQYF

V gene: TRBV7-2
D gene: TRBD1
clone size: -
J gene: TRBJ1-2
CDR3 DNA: TGTGCCAGCAGCGTCGAGGGGACAGGACTCACCTATGGCTACACCTTC
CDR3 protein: CASSVEGTGLTYGYTF

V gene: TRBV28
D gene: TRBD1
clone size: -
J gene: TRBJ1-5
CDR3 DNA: TGTGCCAGCACCCCCAGGGGGGTTTTACGCCAGCCCCAGCATTTT
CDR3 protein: CASTPRGVLRQPQHF

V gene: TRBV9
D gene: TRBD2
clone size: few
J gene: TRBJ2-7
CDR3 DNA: TGTGCCAGCAGCGAAGGGACTAGCGGGGGATGGGGAGAGCAGTACTTC
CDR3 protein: CASSEGTSGGWGEQYF

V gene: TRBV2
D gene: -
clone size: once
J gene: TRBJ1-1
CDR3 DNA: TGTGCCAGCAGTGAAGTGTCACGGGGAACTGAAGCTTTCTTT
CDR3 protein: CASSEVSRGTEAFF

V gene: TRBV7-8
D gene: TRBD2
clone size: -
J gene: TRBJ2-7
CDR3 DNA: TGTGCCAGCAGCTTACAGAGCGGGAGTCGGTACGAGCAGTACTTC
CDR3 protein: CASSLQSGSRYEQYF

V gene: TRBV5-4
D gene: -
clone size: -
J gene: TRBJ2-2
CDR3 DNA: TGTGCCAGCAGCTTGCCGGGACCGCGAGCTACCGGGGAGCTGTTTTTT
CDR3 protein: CASSLPGPRATGELFF

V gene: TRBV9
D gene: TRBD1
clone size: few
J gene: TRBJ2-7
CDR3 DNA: TGTGCCAGCAGCGTAGGGGGGGACAGGGCCCTCGCCGAGCAGTACTTC
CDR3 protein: CASSVGGDRALAEQYF

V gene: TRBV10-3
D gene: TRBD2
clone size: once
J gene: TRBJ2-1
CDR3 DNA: TGTGCCATCAGTGGTGCGGGACTAGGTCTCAATGAGCAGTTCTTC
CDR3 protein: CAISGAGLGLNEQFF

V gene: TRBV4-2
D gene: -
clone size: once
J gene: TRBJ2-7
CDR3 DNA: TGTGCCAGCAGCCAAGATGGAGGGTTCTACGAGCAGTACTTC
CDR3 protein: CASSQDGGFYEQYF

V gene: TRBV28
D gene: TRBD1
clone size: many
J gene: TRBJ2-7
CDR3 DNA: TGTGCCAGCAGAATCGCAAGACAGGGCCCCTACGAGCAGTACTTC
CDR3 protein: CASRIARQGPYEQYF

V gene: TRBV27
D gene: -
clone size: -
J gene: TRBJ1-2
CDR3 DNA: TGTGCCAGCAGTTCCCGACAGAACGGCAACTATGGCTACACCTTC
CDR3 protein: CASSSRQNGNYGYTF

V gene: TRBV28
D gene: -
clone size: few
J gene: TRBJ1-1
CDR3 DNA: TGTGCCAGCCGCTATGTCGAGGCCCGAGAAGCTTTCTTT
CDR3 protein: CASRYVEAREAFF

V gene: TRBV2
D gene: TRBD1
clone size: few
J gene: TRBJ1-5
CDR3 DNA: TGTGCCAGCAGAGGGGACAGGCCTCATCAGCCCCAGCATTTT
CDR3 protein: CASRGDRPHQPQHF

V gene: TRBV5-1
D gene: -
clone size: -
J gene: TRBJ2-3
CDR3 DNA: TGCGCCAGCAGCCCCTTAGGGGGAGACCGAGATACGCAGTATTTT
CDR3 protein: CASSPLGGDRDTQYF

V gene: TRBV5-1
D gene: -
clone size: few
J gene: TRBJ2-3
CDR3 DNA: TGCGCCAGCGTCTCGGGCCATGATACAGGCACAGATACGCAGTATTTT
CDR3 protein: CASVSGHDTGTDTQYF

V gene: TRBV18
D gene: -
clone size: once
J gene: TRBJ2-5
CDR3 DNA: TGTGCCAGCTCACCACAGGACGGACAAGAGACCCAGTACTTC
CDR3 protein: CASSPQDGQETQYF

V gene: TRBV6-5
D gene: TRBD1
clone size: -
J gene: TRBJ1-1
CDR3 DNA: TGTGCCAGCAGATCCACAGGGGGCACTGAAGCTTTCTTT
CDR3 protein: CASRSTGGTEAFF

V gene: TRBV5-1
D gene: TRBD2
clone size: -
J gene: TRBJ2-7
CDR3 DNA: TGCGCCAGCAGCTTGGGTGCGGGAGGGGGGAACGAGCAGTACTTC
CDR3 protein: CASSLGAGGGNEQYF

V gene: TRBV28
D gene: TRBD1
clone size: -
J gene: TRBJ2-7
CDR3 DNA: TGTGCCAGCAGTCCACGACAGGGGTCGATCTACGAGCAGTACTTC
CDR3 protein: CASSPRQGSIYEQYF

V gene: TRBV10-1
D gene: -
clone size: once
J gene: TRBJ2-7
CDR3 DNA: TGCGCCAGCAGTGAGTCAAGCGGGCTAGTATACGAGCAGTACTTC
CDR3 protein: CASSESSGLVYEQYF

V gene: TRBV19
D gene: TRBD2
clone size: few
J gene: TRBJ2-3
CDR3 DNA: TGTGCCAGTAGTATGCTAGCGGGAAGGGCAGATACGCAGTATTTT
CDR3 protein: CASSMLAGRADTQYF

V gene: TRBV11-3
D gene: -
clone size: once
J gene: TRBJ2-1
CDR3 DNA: TGTGCCAGCAGCTTACAGATCCGGCGAAGTGAGCAGTTCTTC
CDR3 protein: CASSLQIRRSEQFF

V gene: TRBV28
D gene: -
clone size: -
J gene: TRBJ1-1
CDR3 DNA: TGTGCCAGCAGTTCGGGGGGCGCGGTGATGAACACTGAAGCTTTCTTT
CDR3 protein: CASSSGGAVMNTEAFF

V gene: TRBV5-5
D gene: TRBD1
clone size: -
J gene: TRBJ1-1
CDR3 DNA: TGTGCCAGCAGCTTGGCCGGACAGGGGGAGACTGAAGCTTTCTTT
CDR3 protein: CASSLAGQGETEAFF

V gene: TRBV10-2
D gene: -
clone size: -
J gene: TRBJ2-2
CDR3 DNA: TGCGCCAGCAGTGAGTGGGACACCGGGGAGCTGTTTTTT
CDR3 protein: CASSEWDTGELFF

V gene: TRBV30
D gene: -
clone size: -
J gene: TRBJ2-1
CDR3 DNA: TGTGCCTGGATCCCAGCCGGGAGTATAAATGAGCAGTTCTTC
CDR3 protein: CAWIPAGSINEQFF

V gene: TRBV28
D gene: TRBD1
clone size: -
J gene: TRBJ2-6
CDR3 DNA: TGTGCCAGCACCGGACAGGGTATCCCCTCTGGGGCCAACGTCCTGACTTTC
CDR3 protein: CASTGQGIPSGANVLTF

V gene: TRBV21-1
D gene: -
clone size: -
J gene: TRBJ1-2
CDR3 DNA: TGTGCCAGCACCTCCAGTGGACGGTCGAGGGGTGGCTACACCTTC
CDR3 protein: CASTSSGRSRGGYTF

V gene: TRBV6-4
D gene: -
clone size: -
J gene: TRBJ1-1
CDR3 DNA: TGTGCCAGCAGTGCTGGGGGGAACACTGAAGCTTTCTTT
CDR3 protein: CASSAGGNTEAFF

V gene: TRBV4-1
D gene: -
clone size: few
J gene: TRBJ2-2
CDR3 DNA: TGCGCCAGCAGCCAAGTCCGTCAGTCGAACACCGGGGAGCTGTTTTTT
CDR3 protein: CASSQVRQSNTGELFF

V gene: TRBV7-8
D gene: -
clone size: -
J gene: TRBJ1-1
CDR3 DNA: TGTGCCAGCAGCGAGCAGGGGCGGACCACTGAAGCTTTCTTT
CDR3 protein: CASSEQGRTTEAFF

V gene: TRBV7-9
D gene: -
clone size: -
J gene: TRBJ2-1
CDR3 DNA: TGTGCCAGCAGCTTAGTTGGGGCCCTCTTCTACAATGAGCAGTTCTTC
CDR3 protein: CASSLVGALFYNEQFF

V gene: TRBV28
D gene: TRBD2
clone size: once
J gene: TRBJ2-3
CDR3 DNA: TGTGCCAGCAGTTCTGTGACCCGGACTAGTCCAGATACGCAGTATTTT
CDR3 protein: CASSSVTRTSPDTQYF

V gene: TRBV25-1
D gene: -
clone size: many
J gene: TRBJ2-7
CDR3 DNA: TGTGCCAGCAGTAGTGGACAGCTACCCCCCAACGAGCAGTACTTC
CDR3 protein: CASSSGQLPPNEQYF

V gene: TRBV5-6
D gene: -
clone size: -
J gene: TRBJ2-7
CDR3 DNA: TGTGCCAGCAGCCCAACCCGGGAACCTCCCTACGAGCAGTACTTC
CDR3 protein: CASSPTREPPYEQYF

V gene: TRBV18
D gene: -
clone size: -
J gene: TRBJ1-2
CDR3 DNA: TGTGCCAGCTCACCAGGCCGGGACTATGGCTACACCTTC
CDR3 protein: CASSPGRDYGYTF

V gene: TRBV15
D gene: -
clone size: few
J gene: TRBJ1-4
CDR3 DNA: TGTGCCACCAGCAGAGGACCTCCCCCGGGGGAAAAACTGTTTTTT
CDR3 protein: CATSRGPPPGEKLFF

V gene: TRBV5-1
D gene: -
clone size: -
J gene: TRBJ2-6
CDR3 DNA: TGCGCCAGCAGCTTGGGGGGTAACAACGTCCTGACTTTC
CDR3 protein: CASSLGGNNVLTF

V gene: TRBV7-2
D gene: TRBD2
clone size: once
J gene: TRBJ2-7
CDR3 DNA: TGTGCCAGCAGCTTAGTAGGACTAGGCTACGAGCAGTACTTC
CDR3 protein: CASSLVGLGYEQYF